The rows below give T cell receptor beta chains drawn from one sample of a study of control samples from healthy donors and cancer patients. Assay used: immunoSEQ multiplex PCR; TCRdb lists only in-frame clones, some missing. The table shows about 170,000 clones, with over 85% occurring only once. Sequencing used blood. The receptors were gathered from an older woman in good health. Each CDR3 is given without its conserved first and last residue.

J	length	V	CDR3
TRBJ1-4	14	TRBV9	ASTGGPGRANEKLF
TRBJ1-1	12	TRBV11-3	ASSLHGGSTEAF
TRBJ2-5	12	TRBV3-1/TRBV3-2	ASSPHGALETQY
TRBJ1-2	11	TRBV15	ATSNEGPYGYT
TRBJ2-1	14	TRBV7-8	ASSLMMVTSYNEQF
TRBJ1-3	12	TRBV25-1	ASSEPNSGNTIY
TRBJ2-5	15	TRBV1	TSSQVLAGRGQETQY
TRBJ2-1	15	TRBV2	ASRRTSGGPAYNEQF
TRBJ1-2	9	TRBV3-1/TRBV3-2	ASSSIFGYT
TRBJ2-7	12	TRBV30	AWSVRTFGDEQY
TRBJ1-2	15	TRBV7-2	ASSLAGIGRSIYGYT
TRBJ2-1	15	TRBV14	ASSQETSGGTYNEQF
TRBJ2-2	12	TRBV2	ASSDESNTGELF
TRBJ2-5	12	TRBV7-2	ASSATTYGKTQY
TRBJ1-4	12	TRBV7-2	ASSRSPAGEKLF
TRBJ2-5	13	TRBV10-2	ASSGQSLATETQY
TRBJ2-4	13	TRBV6-5	ASSYGPGTKNIQY
TRBJ2-7	11	TRBV25-1	ASRQQEHYEQY
TRBJ1-1	12	TRBV11-1	ASRDRGRNTEAF
TRBJ1-2	10	TRBV5-6	ASSLERTGYT
TRBJ1-1	13	TRBV7-9	ASSLAGLKPREAF
TRBJ1-5	12	TRBV6-2/TRBV6-3	ASSYVSANQPQH
TRBJ1-1	13	TRBV7-2	ASSGGAAKGAEAF
TRBJ1-1	12	TRBV7-9	ASSLRGVNTEAF
TRBJ1-1	15	TRBV4-1	ATSRQGGKQGNTEAF
TRBJ2-1	13	TRBV6-6	ASSGVGVAYNEQF